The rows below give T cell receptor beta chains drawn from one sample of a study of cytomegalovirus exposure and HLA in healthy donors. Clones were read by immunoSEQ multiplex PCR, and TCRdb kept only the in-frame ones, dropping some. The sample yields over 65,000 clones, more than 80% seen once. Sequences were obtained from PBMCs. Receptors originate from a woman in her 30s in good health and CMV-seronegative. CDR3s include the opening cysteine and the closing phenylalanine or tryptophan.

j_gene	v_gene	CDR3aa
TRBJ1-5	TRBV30	CAWSERGGQPQHF
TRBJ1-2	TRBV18	CASSPPGTGTGYGYTF
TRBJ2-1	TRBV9	CASSVDLRQGRGNEQFF
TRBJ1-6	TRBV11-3	CASSGTGDSSPLHF
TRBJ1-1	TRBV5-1	CASSLEGLAFF
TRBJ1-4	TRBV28	CASSLGGDSNEKLFF
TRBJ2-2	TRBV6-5	CASSYDEGNTGELFF
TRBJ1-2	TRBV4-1	CASSQSTQGDRRGYTF
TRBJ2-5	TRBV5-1	CASSLSRPGGPGETQYF
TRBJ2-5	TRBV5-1	CASGQGVVQETQYF
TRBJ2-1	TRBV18	CASSPDNINQNNEQFF
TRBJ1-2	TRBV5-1	CASSTTKNYGYTF
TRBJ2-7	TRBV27	CASSLSGTGVSEQYF